This TCR beta chain was found in a study of shared clonotypes between healthy human individuals. General study findings and limits: Researchers found naive subsets generally carried larger estimated richness than memory subsets.

CD45RO negativity and positive selection for CCR7 defined naive CD8 cells, a population that excluded terminally differentiated effector memory CD45RA+ cells. Notes on this clone: Antigen unknown.

Per sorted-subset replicate PCR, input was around 200 ng DNA, representing around 29,000 T cell genomes. The protocol was immunoSEQ multiplex PCR, while the TCRdb copy is restricted to in-frame clones and leaves out a portion. The table includes about 800,000 clones, about 96% detected once. Germline-derived CDR1 and CDR2 are SGHTA and FQGNSA. CDR3 length equals 14 residues. The V end lost 3 bases, the J end lost 2 bases, and 11 bases lay between the germline ends. This clonotype was sampled from a man aged 25-45 years in good health. Source material: naive CD8+ T cells sorted from blood. The chain joins TRBV7-2 to TRBJ2-7, with TRBD2 as a possible D gene (6 bases). The CDR3 DNA follows: TGTGCCAGCAGCTTGGGCGGGATACCCTACGAGCAGTACTTC. Translated, it gives CASSLGGIPYEQYF.